Shown below are 7 T cell receptor beta chains from a single sample sequenced in a study of beta chain features in type 1 diabetes (dated by TCRdb to the late 2010s). The method behind the library was the immunoSEQ multiplex PCR assay. All of the isolated RNA was reverse transcribed with the High Capacity cDNA Reverse Transcription Kit, so expressed TCRB transcripts were sequenced. TCRdb holds this immuneACCESS table with in-frame rearrangements only. Some clones are missing; in checked studies, unresolved V genes explain under half, and the rest has no known cause. Here the sample has about 250,000 clones; roughly 13% occur a single time. The ten largest clonotypes hold more than 0.02% of the sample. The source material was naive CD4+ T cells from blood. The cell subset or site label corresponds to: true naive CD4+ T cells. The receptors were gathered from a woman aged 40-49 years in good health.

The gene calls are TRBV18 and TRBJ2-7, with 9 bases aligning to TRBD1. From germline, CDR1 is KGHSH and CDR2 LQKENI. V lost 2 bases, J lost 6 bases, and 2 bases stayed unmatched. This CDR3 spans 13 amino acids. This chain's CDR3 is CASSPMTGGEQYF. CDR3 DNA: TGTGCCAGCTCACCAATGACAGGGGGCGAGCAGTACTTC.

The chain recombines TRBV18 with TRBJ2-7, with D possibly matching TRBD1 (5 bases). V was shortened by 0 bases and J by 2 bases, with 11 bases between the two germline ends. Germline V lookup: CDR1 KGHSH, CDR2 LQKENI. The CDR3 contains 15 residues. The CDR3 DNA follows: TGTGCCAGCTCACCACCGGGCAGGGAAGCCTACGAGCAGTACTTC. Amino acids: CASSPPGREAYEQYF. The variable domain in full, completed from reference TRBV18 and TRBJ2-7, reads NAGVMQNPRHLVRRRGQEARLRCSPMKGHSHVYWYRQLPEEGLKFMVYLQKENIIDESGMPKERFSAEFPKEGPSILRIQQVVRGDSAAYFCASSPPGREAYEQYFGPGTRLTVT.

The chain employs TRBV27 and TRBJ2-3; TRBD2 matches 8 bases. Germline V lookup: CDR1 MNHEY, CDR2 SMNVEV (reference sequence). Germline trimming cut 2 bases from V and 2 bases from J; bases unmatched to any gene: 9. The CDR3 has 17 amino acids. The CDR3 sequence is CASSLKVAGTLTDTQYF. The CDR3 nucleotides are TGTGCCAGCAGTTTAAAGGTAGCGGGGACACTCACAGATACGCAGTATTTT.

A few counts support this clone. This chain's CDR3 is CASSNRFGGAEYEQYF. DNA of the CDR3: TGTGCCAGTAGTAACCGATTCGGGGGGGCTGAGTACGAGCAGTACTTC. This sequence joins TRBV19 and TRBJ2-7, with TRBD2 matching 8 bases. The CDR3 totals 16 residues. J lost 4 bases, V lost 4 bases, and 12 bases had no gene match. Germline V gene data show CDR1 as LNHDA and CDR2 as SQIVND (reference sequence). Full variable domain (rest looked up from reference TRBV19 and TRBJ2-7): DGGITQSPKYLFRKEGQNVTLSCEQNLNHDAMYWYRQDPGQGLRLIYYSQIVNDFQKGDIAEGYSVSREKKESFPLTVTSAQKNPTAFYLCASSNRFGGAEYEQYFGPGTRLTVT.

The V and J genes are TRBV27 and TRBJ1-1; D is possibly TRBD1 (6 bases). The CDR3 extends over 14 amino acids. V was trimmed by 6 bases and J by 5 bases, leaving 16 bases between them. CDR1 is MNHEY, CDR2 SMNVEV, per germline (reference sequence). This chain's CDR3 is CASREQGLVTEAFF. Here the CDR3 DNA reads TGTGCCAGCAGAGAACAGGGATTGGTAACTGAAGCTTTCTTT.

As regards this clone: Other DNA sequences from this sample encode an identical CDR3 as well. This rearrangement joins TRBV18 to TRBJ1-2; 7 bases match TRBD1. Germline lookup yields CDR1 KGHSH and CDR2 LQKENI. Trimming at V came to 2 bases and at J to 8 bases, leaving 8 bases not matched to a gene. The CDR3 length is 14 residues. The CDR3 reads CASSPRQGQWGYTF. CDR3 DNA: TGTGCCAGCTCACCAAGACAGGGACAATGGGGCTACACCTTC.

The rearrangement joins TRBV28 to TRBJ2-3; D might be TRBD1 (5 bases). The V end was cut by 1 base, the J end by 8 bases, with 7 bases between. The germline gives CDR1 MDHEN, CDR2 SYDVKM. The CDR3 contains 12 residues. The DNA of the CDR3 is TGTGCCAGCAGTTTATCCCAGGGTACGCAGTATTTT. It codes for CASSLSQGTQYF.